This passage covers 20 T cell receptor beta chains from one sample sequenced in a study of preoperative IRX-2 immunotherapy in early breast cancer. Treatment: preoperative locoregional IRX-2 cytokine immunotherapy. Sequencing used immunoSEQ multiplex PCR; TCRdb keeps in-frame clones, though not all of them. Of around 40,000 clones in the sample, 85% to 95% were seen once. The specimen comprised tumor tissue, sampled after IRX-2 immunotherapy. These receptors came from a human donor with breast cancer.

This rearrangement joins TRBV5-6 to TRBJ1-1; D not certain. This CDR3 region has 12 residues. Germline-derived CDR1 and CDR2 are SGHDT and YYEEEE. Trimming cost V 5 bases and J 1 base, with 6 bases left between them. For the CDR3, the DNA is TGTGCCAGCAGACGGTCGAACACTGAAGCTTTCTTT. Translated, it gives CASRRSNTEAFF.

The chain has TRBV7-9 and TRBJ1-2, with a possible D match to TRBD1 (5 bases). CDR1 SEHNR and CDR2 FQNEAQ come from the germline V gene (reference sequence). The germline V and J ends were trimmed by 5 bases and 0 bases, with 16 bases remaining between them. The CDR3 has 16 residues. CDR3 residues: CASSQAGGTTNYGYTF. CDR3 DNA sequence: TGTGCCAGCAGCCAGGCGGGGGGAACCACTAACTATGGCTACACCTTC.

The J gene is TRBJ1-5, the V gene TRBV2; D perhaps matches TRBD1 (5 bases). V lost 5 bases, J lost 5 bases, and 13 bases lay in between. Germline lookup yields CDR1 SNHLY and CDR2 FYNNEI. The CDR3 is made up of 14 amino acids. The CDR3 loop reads CASSFDRRDQPQHF. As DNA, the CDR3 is TGTGCCAGCAGTTTTGACCGCAGGGATCAGCCCCAGCATTTT.

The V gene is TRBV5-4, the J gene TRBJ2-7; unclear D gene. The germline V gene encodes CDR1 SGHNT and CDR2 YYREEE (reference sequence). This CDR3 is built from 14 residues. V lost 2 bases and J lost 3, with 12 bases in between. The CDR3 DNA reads TGTGCCAGCAGCTTAGCCGTCGCAGGCTACGAGCAGTACTTC. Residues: CASSLAVAGYEQYF.

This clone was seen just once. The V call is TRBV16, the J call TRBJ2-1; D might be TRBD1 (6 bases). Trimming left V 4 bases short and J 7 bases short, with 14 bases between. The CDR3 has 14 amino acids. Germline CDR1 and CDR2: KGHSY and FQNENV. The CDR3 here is CASSRSIQGNEQFF. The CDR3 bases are TGTGCCAGCAGCCGCTCTATACAGGGAAATGAGCAGTTCTTC. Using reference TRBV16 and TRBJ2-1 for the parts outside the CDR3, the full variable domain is GEEVAQTPKHLVRGEGQKAKLYCAPIKGHSYVFWYQQVLKNEFKFLISFQNENVFDETGMPKERFSAKCLPNSPCSLEIQATKLEDSAVYFCASSRSIQGNEQFFGPGTRLTVL.

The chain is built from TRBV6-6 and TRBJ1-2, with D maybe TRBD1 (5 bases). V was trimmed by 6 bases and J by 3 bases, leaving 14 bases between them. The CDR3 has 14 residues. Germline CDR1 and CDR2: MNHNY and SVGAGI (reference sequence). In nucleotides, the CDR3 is TGTGCCAGCAGCGCCCCGGGGACTCACTATGGCTACACCTTC. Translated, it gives CASSAPGTHYGYTF.

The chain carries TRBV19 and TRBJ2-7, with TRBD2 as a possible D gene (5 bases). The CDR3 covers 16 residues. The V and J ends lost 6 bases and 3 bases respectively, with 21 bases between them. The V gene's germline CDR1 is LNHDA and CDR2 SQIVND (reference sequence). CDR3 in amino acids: CASSPAGDGSGYEQYF. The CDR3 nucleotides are TGTGCCAGTAGCCCCGCCGGGGATGGGTCTGGCTACGAGCAGTACTTC.

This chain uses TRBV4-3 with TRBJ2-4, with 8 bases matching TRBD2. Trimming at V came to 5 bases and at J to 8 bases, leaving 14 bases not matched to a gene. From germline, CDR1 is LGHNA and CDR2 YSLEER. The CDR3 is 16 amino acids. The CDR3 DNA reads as TGCGCCAGCAGCGTAGCCACTAGCGGAGGAAGGGACATTCAGTACTTC. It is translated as CASSVATSGGRDIQYF.

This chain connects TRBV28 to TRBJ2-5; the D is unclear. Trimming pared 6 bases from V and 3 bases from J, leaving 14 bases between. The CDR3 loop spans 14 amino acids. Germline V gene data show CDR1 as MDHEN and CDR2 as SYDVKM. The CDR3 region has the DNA TGTGCCAGCAGCCTACCCCACACAAAAGAGACCCAGTACTTC. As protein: CASSLPHTKETQYF.

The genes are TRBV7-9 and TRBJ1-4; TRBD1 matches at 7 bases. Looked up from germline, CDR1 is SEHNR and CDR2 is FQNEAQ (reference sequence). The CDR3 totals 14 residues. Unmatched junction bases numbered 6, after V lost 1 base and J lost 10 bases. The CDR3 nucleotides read TGTGCCAGCAGCTTAGGTGAGGGGGCGTCAAAACTGTTTTTT. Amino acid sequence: CASSLGEGASKLFF.

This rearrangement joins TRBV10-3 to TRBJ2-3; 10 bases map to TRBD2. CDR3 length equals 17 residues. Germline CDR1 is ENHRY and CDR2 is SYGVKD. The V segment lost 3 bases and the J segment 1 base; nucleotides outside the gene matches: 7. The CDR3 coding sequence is TGTGCCATCAGTGATATAGTAGGGACTAGCGGCACAGATACGCAGTATTTT. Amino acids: CAISDIVGTSGTDTQYF.

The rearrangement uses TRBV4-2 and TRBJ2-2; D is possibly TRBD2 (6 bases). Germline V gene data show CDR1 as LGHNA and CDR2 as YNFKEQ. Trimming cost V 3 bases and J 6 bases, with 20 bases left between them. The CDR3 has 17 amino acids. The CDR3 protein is CASSQSSGSPMAGELFF. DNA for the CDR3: TGTGCCAGCAGCCAGAGCAGCGGGTCGCCTATGGCCGGGGAGCTGTTTTTT.

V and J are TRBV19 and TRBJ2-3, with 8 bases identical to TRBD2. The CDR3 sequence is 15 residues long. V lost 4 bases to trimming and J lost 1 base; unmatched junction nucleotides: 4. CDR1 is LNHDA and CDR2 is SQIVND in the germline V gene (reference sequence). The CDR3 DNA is TGTGCCAGTAGTAACCGAGCGGGGGGCACAGATACGCAGTATTTT. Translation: CASSNRAGGTDTQYF. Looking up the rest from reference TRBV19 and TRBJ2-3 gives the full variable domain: DGGITQSPKYLFRKEGQNVTLSCEQNLNHDAMYWYRQDPGQGLRLIYYSQIVNDFQKGDIAEGYSVSREKKESFPLTVTSAQKNPTAFYLCASSNRAGGTDTQYFGPGTRLTVL.

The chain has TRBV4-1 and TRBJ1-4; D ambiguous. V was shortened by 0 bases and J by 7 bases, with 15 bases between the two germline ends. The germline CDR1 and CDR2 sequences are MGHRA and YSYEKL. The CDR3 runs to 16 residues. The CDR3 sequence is CASSQEVSGSSEKLFF. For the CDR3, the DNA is TGCGCCAGCAGCCAAGAGGTCTCCGGTTCAAGTGAAAAACTGTTTTTT.

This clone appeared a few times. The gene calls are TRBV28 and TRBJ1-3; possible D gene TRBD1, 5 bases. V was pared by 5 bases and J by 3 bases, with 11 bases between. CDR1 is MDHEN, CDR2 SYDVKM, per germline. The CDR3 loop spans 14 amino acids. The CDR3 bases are TGTGCCAGCAGTCCGCCGGGGCTTGGAAACACCATATATTTT. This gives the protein CASSPPGLGNTIYF.

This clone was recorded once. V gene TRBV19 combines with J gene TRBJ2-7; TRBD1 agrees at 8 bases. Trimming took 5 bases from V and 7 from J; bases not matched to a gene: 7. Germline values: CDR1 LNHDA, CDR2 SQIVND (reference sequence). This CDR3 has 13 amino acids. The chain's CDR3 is CASSAERDREQYF. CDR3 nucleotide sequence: TGTGCCAGTAGTGCCGAACGGGACAGGGAGCAGTACTTC.

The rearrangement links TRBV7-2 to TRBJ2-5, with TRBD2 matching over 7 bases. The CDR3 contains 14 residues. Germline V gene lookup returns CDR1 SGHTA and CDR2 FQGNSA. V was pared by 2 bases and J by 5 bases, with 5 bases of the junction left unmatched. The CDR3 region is CASSLRGGSETQYF. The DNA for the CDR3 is TGTGCCAGCAGCTTACGCGGGGGTTCCGAGACCCAGTACTTC.

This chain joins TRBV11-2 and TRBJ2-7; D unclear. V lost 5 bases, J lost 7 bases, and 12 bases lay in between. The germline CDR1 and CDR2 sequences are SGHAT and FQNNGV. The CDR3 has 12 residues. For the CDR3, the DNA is TGTGCCAGCAGCAACCCAATCGGAGAGCAGTACTTC. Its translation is CASSNPIGEQYF.

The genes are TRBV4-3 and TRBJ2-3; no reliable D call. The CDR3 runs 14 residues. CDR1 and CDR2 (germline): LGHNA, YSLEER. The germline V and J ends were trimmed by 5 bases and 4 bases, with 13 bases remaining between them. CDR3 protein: CASSTMDAADTQYF. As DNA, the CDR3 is TGCGCCAGCAGCACCATGGACGCCGCAGATACGCAGTATTTT.

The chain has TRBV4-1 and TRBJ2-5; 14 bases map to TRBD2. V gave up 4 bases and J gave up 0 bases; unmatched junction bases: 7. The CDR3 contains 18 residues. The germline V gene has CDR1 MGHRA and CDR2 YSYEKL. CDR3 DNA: TGCGCCAGCAGCCGCGGGACTAGCGGGGGCTCGTACCAAGAGACCCAGTACTTC. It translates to CASSRGTSGGSYQETQYF.